This T cell receptor (beta chain) was observed in a study of blood T cell repertoires in COVID-19. For the study at large: COVID-19 samples from acute and convalescent phases originated in the United States, Italy and Spain. Sample material is recorded as cDNA or gDNA derived from T cells, B-cell-depleted T cells, or PBMCs.

There are 13 residues in the CDR3. Trimming removed 7 bases from V and 4 bases from J, with 13 bases in between. CDR1 is SQVTM and CDR2 is ANQGSEA in the germline V gene. The data were produced by immunoSEQ multiplex PCR, yet TCRdb's version contains in-frame clones alone and is incomplete. In the table there are about 150,000 clones, around 79% of which are singletons. This receptor was obtained from an elderly man with acute or convalescent COVID-19. The sample comprised peripheral blood. The rearrangement links TRBV29-1 to TRBJ1-4; D is perhaps TRBD1 (6 bases). Here the CDR3 reads CSAEDRRNEKLFF. The CDR3 coding sequence is TGCAGCGCAGAGGACAGACGTAATGAAAAACTGTTTTTT.